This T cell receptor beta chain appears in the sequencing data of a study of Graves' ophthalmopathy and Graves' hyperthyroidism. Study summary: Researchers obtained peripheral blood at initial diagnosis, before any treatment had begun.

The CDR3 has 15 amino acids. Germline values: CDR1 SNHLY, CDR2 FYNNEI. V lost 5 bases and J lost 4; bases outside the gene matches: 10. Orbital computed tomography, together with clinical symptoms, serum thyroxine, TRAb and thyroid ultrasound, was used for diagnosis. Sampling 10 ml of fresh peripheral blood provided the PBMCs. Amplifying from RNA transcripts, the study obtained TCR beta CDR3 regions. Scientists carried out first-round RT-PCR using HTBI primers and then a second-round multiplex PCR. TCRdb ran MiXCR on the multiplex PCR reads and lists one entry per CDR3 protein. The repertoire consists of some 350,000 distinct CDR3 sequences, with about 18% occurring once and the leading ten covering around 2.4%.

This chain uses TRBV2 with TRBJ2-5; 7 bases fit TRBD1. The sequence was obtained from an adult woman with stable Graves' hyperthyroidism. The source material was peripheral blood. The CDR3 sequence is CASSSGTVGGETQYF. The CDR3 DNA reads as TGTGCCAGCAGTTCCGGGACAGTTGGGGGAGAGACCCAGTACTTC.